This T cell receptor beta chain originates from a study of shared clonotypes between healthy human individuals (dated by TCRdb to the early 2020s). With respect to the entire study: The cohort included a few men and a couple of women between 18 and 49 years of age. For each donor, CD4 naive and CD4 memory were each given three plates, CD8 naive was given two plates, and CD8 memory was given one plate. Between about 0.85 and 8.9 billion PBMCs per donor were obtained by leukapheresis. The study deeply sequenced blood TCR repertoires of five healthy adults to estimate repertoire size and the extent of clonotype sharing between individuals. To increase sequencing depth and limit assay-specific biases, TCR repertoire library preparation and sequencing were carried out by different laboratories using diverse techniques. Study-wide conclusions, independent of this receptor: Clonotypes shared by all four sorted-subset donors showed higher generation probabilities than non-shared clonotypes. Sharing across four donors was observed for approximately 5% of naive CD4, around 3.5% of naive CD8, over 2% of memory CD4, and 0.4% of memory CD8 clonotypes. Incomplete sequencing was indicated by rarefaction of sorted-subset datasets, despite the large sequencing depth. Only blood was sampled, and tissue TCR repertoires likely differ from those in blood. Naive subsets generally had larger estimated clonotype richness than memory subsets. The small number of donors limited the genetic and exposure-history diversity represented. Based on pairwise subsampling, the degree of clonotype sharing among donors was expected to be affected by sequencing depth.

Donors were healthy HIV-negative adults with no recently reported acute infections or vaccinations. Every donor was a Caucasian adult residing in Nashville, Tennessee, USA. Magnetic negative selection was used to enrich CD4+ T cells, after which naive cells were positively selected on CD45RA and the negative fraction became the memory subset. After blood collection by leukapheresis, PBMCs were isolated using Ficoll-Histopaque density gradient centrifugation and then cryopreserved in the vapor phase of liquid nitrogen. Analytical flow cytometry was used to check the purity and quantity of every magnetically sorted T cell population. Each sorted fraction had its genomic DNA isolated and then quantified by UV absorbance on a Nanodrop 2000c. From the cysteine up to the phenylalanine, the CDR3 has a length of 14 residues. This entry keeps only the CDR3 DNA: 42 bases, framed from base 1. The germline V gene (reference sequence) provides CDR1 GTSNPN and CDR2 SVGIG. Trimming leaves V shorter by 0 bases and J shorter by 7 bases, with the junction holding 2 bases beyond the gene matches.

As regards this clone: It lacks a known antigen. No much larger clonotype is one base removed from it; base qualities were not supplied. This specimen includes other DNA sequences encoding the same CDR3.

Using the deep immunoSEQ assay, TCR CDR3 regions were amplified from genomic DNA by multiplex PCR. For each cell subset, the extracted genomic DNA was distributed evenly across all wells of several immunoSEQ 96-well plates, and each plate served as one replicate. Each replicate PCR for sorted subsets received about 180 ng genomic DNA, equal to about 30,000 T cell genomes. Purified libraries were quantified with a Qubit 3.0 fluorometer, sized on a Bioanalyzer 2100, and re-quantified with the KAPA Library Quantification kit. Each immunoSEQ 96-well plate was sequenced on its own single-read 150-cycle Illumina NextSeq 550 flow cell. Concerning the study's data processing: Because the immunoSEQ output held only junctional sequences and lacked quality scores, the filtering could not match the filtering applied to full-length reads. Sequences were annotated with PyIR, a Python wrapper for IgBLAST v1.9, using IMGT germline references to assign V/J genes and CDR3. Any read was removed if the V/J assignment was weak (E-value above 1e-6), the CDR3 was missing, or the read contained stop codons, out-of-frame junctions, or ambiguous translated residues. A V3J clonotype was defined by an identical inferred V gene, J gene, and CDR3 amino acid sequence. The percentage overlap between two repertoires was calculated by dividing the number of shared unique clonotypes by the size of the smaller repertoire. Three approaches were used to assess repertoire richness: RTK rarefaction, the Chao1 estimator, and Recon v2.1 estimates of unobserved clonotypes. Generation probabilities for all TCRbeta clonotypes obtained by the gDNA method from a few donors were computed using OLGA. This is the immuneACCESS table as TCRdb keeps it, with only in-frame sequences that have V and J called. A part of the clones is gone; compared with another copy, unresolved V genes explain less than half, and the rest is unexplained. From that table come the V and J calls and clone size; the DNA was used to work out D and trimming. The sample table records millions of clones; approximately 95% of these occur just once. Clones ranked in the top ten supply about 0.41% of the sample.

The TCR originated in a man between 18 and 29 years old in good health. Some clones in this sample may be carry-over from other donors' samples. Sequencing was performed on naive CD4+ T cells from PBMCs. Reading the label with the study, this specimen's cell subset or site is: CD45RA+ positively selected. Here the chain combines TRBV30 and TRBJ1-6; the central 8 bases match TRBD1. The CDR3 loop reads CAWSVTGGNSPLHF. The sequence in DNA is TGTGCCTGGAGTGTTACAGGGGGAAATTCACCCCTCCACTTT.